Shown below are 2 T cell receptor beta chains from a single sample sequenced in a study of blood T cell repertoires in COVID-19. Libraries were prepared by immunoSEQ multiplex PCR; TCRdb keeps only in-frame clonotypes and omits some of them. Of some 150,000 clones listed, approximately 86% are singletons. Source material: peripheral blood. These receptors came from a woman aged 50 to 60 with acute or convalescent COVID-19.

The chain carries TRBV30 and TRBJ1-1; 8 bases align to TRBD1. This CDR3 region has 14 residues. Per germline, CDR1 GTSNPN and CDR2 SVGIG (reference sequence). After removal of 4 bases from V and 5 bases from J, the junction contained 9 bases not matched to a gene. CDR3 loop: CAWNSAGGETEAFF. The DNA of the CDR3 is TGTGCCTGGAACAGCGCAGGGGGCGAGACTGAAGCTTTCTTT. The full variable domain, rest sourced from reference TRBV30 and TRBJ1-1, is SQTIHQWPATLVQPVGSPLSLECTVEGTSNPNLYWYRQAAGRGLQLLFYSVGIGQISSEVPQNLSASRPQDRQFILSSKKLLLSDSGFYLCAWNSAGGETEAFFGQGTRLTVV.

The chain uses TRBV6-1 and TRBJ2-7; D possibly corresponds to TRBD2 (6 bases). The germline V gene has CDR1 MNHNS and CDR2 SASEGT. Trimming removed 1 base from V and 1 base from J, with 11 bases in between. The CDR3 runs to 15 residues. The CDR3: CASSEVGGRSYEQYF. The CDR3 nucleotides read TGTGCCAGCAGTGAAGTGGGGGGAAGATCCTACGAGCAGTACTTC.